This T cell receptor beta chain was documented in a study of blood T cells in healthy people across ages (dated by TCRdb to the mid-2010s). Concerning the study at large: In model experiments, template switching captured roughly one uniquely barcoded TCR beta cDNA molecule for every two T cells. Donors were grouped into four age groups: young (average about 15 years), middle-aged (roughly 38), aged (about 60) and long-lived (just over 80). Age-related changes in TCR beta repertoire diversity were measured in the study by deep sequencing normalized with unique cDNA molecular identifiers. Using the same blood draw, the study looked at two additional independent replicas of 1 million unique cDNA reads for two donors, one aged 18 to 30 and the other aged 80 or older. Donors of different ages were randomly distributed across sequencing lanes to avoid experimental bias. Overall study outcomes, separate from this receptor: Total diversity estimates from one million sequenced T cells were considered lower bounds and underestimates. Because profiling used bulk unsorted PBMCs, naive and antigen-experienced compartments could not be compared conclusively. Donor CMV infection status was unknown, potentially confounding age-related changes in expanded clonotypes. As age increased, observed TCR beta diversity per million T cells dropped in a roughly linear way, and a significant reduction was already evident by age about 36. The long-lived group showed more naive CD4+ T cells, fewer expanded clones and increased TCR diversity than the aged group, suggesting age selection. Observed TCR beta diversity correlated strongly with the percentage of naive T cells measured by flow cytometry.

The 39 donors, aged roughly 6 to 95 years, were systemically healthy Caucasian individuals from Russia. Ten milliliters of peripheral blood were collected from each donor into EDTA-treated Vacutainer tubes. PBMCs were isolated by Ficoll-Paque density-gradient centrifugation, with at least 6 million obtained per sample. Trizol reagent was used to extract total RNA from the PBMCs, yielding at least 6 micrograms per sample. For every donor, an aliquot of PBMCs went through flow cytometry to measure the percentages of naive CD45RAhigh/CD27high T cells. Note on this clonotype: What this receptor recognizes is not known. A much larger clone differs from this one at a single base, so this may be a read error.

Library construction relied on 5' RACE. Instrument used: Illumina HiSeq 2500. A second PCR of about 7 to 12 cycles was run with a J-beta primer mix and a sample-barcoded 5' primer. A unique molecular identifier was introduced onto each TCR beta cDNA molecule by a template-switch 5' adaptor carrying 12 random nucleotides. Each sample yielded at least 2.5 million CDR3-containing paired-end reads. First-strand cDNA was synthesized from all RNA with the Mint cDNA synthesis kit, primed by a TRBC-specific oligonucleotide. Following uracil-DNA glycosylase treatment, all cDNA underwent a first 18-cycle PCR with the universal primers M1SS and BC2_uni_R. The original methods were these. Normalization of each sample was performed by random selection of 1 million high-quality reads, each carrying a distinct molecular identifier. Reads sharing molecular identifiers were discarded rather than binned into consensus sequences. CDR3 identification, clonotype clustering and error correction used MiTCR with a Q25 quality threshold and the strictest error-elimination algorithm. A nonparametric unseen species model with Euler transformation was used to estimate a lower bound on total TCR beta diversity. TCRdb passed the public sequencing reads through fastp at Q25 and MiXCR, retaining productive beta sequences. Each CDR3 protein gets just one entry, which takes the most common genes and DNA from the rows behind it. Clone size and V and J calls follow TCRdb, not the original study. This sample holds around 710,000 distinct CDR3 sequences; 35% to 45% were observed only once. The top ten clones comprise 20% to 25% of the sample.

Per the germline V gene, SGHVS is the CDR1 and FQNEAQ is the CDR2. The CDR3 spans 15 residues, from the cysteine through the phenylalanine. CDR3 DNA is the only sequence kept; it has 45 bases, read in frame from the first base. The rearrangement joined TRBV7-8 to TRBJ1-2; 8 bases in the junction line up with TRBD1. This TCR was sampled from a woman aged 60-75 years in good health. Source material: blood. The CDR3 region: CASSLATGANDGYTF. The sequenced DNA: TGTGCCAGCAGCTTAGCGACAGGGGCTAACGATGGCTACACCTTC.